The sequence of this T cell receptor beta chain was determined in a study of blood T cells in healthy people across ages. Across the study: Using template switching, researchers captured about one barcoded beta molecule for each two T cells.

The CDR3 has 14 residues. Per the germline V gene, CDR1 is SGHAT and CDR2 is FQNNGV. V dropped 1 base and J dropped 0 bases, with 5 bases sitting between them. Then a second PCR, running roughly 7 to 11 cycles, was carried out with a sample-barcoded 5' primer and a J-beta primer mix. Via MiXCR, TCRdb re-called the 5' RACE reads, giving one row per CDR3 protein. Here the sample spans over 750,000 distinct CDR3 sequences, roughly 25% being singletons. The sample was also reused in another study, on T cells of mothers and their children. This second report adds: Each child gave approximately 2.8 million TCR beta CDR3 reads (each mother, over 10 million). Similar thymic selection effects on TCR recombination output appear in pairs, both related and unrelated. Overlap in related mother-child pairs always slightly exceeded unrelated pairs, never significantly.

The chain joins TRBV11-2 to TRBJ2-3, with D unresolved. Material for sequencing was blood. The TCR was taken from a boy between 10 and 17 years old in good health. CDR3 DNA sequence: TGTGCCAGCAGCTTAGGGTATAGCACAGATACGCAGTATTTT. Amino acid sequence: CASSLGYSTDTQYF.